This TCR beta chain comes out of a study of read filtering for tumor transcriptome and immune sequencing (dated by TCRdb to 2018 to 2021). Looking at the study overall: The cohort consisted of 17 to 20 male and over twelve female patients, with a mean age of roughly 70 years and an age range of about 45 to 90. By revised international staging, roughly 8 patients were R-ISS I, approximately 15 were R-ISS II and roughly 7 were R-ISS III. After DNase treatment, whole-transcriptome libraries were prepared using the TruSeq RNA Access Library Prep Kit. Per sample, about 4.05 to 11 million TCR-region mapped reads were obtained with IR-seq, compared with only roughly 85 to 1,300 with RNA-seq. The study compared TCR repertoires from targeted immune repertoire sequencing and bulk whole-transcriptome sequencing run on the same bone marrow samples. One main goal was a read-filtering strategy for immune repertoire data, in particular deciding whether clonotypes backed by only one read should be removed.

In regard to this clonotype: What this receptor recognizes is not known. A single base separates this from a much larger clone, so it may be a read error.

CDR1 DFQATT and CDR2 SNEGSKA were looked up in the germline V gene (reference sequence). From cysteine to phenylalanine, the CDR3 is 14 amino acids long. The kept DNA is CDR3 alone, 42 bases in frame from the first base. V and J are trimmed by 0 bases and 8 bases, and the gene matches miss 4 bases of the junction. Each patient had bone marrow sampled at the time of active disease. Ficoll-Hypaque density gradient centrifugation was used to isolate bone marrow mononuclear cells. Myeloma plasma cells were removed and CD138-negative cells were collected by negative selection after labeling with CD138 magnetic microbeads on a MACS separator. Purity of the isolated cells was checked by flow cytometry on an Attune NxT using CD138 antibodies. TRIzol reagent was used to extract total RNA, which was then quantified with a NanoDrop spectrophotometer. For each patient, paired RNA-seq and IR-seq were run on the CD138-negative bone marrow sample from that patient.

TCR libraries were constructed from 400 ng RNA using the Immunoverse kit, and molecular barcoded adaptors covering alpha/delta and beta/gamma chains were employed. TCR library preparation used the same RNA that was used for transcriptome sequencing. Sequencing of the TCR libraries was done on an Illumina HiSeq 4000 with 2 x 150 cycles. In the source study's methods: With MiXCR, TCR reads were aligned to human V, D, J and C references and assembled into CDR3 clonotypes, with quality filtering and error correction included. The tcR package in R was used for analysis of clonotype counts and gene usage diversity. Raw mapping reads were checked after the RNA-seq reads had been mapped by STAR aligner version 2.5.3a onto the human GRCh37 genome. To test how sequencing depth affects detected clonotypes, IR-seq fastq files were randomly downsampled with Seqtk 1.3. TCRdb ran its own pipeline on the public reads, namely fastp trimming at Q25 and MiXCR clone calling, and kept in-frame beta chains. When rows share a CDR3 protein, they turn into one entry using the most common DNA and genes. The V and J calls were determined by TCRdb, not by the authors. The sample contains around 130,000 distinct CDR3 sequences, approximately 12% of them found a single time. The top ten constitute around 10% of the sample.

Overall study results and their limits: IR-seq captured clonotypes at much higher depth and more reliably than RNA-seq, and smaller IR-seq throughput sufficed to identify most shared clonotypes. The sorted CD138-negative fraction was composed of a mixed bone marrow immune population rather than of purified T cells. In IR-seq, single-read clonotypes were roughly 82% of clonotypes but around 3.2% of total reads; in RNA-seq they were 74.6% of clonotypes and roughly 42% of reads. When single-read clonotypes were removed, the proportions of shared clonotypes in IR-seq and RNA-seq correlated more strongly.

The receptor was derived from a donor aged 40 or over with multiple myeloma. The sample comprised a population of CD138-negative cells sorted from bone marrow. The label giving this sample's cell subset or site can be read as: bone marrow mononuclear cells depleted of CD138+ plasma/myeloma cells by negative magnetic selection. The chain is encoded by TRBV20-1 joined to TRBJ2-1, with TRBD2 matching 10 junction bases. In nucleotide form, the sequence is TGCAGTGCTAGAGATCCAGCGGGAGGGGATGAGCAGTTCTTC. It is translated as CSARDPAGGDEQFF.